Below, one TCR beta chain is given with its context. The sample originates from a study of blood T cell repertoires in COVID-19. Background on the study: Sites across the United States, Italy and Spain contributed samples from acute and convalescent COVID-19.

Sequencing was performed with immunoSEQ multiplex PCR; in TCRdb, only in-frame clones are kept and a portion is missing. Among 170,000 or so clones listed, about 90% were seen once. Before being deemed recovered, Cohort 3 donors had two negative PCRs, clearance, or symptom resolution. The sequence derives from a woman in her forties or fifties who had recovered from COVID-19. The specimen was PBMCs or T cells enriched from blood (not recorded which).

CDR3 residues: CSASIRGSRAGELFF. As DNA, the CDR3 is TGCAGTGCTAGTATACGCGGGAGTAGGGCCGGGGAGCTGTTTTTT. The chain combines TRBV20-1 with TRBJ2-2, with 7 bases matching TRBD2. The CDR3 runs to 15 residues. V shed 3 bases and J 6 bases; nucleotides not matched to a gene: 10. Looked up from germline, CDR1 is DFQATT and CDR2 is SNEGSKA (reference sequence).